The 21 T cell receptor beta chains below come from one sample, sequenced in a study of human T cells and chemical hapten exposure. TCRdb redid the calling of the RACE reads with MiXCR, one entry per CDR3 protein. The sample comprises over 70,000 distinct CDR3 sequences, roughly 10% of which are singletons, and around 1.5% rests with the top ten. Stated time point: patch test 2, 6 weeks after DPC sensitization. Treatment of the sample: therapeutic diphenylcyclopropenone sensitization with weekly scalp DPC. Sequences were derived from whole blood, sampled in connection with sensitization to the hapten diphenylcyclopropenone (DPC). The origin of the receptors is a man between 18 and 35 years old with alopecia areata. Some clones in this sample may be carry-over from other donors' samples.

This sequence joins TRBV21-1 and TRBJ1-4; the tabulated D call, TRBD1, remains unverified against the DNA. TRBV21-1 is listed as a pseudogene. CDR3 length equals 15 residues. CDR3: CATNLGTALNEKLFF. CDR3 sequence (DNA): TGTGCCACCAACCTTGGGACAGCACTTAATGAAAAACTGTTTTTT.

Ten or more counts support this clonotype. CDR3 nucleotides: TGCGCCAGCAGCCAACTGGCAGACTACAGGAGCTTAAACTATGGCTACACCTTC. Protein: CASSQLADYRSLNYGYTF. V and J are TRBV4-1 and TRBJ1-2; the D gene is possibly TRBD1 (5 bases). Per the germline V gene, CDR1 is MGHRA and CDR2 is YSYEKL. CDR3 length equals 18 residues. Trimming cost V 2 bases and J 2 bases, with 21 bases left between them.

Here the CDR3 reads CASSLAPGELFF. CDR3 sequence (DNA): TGCGCCAGCAGCTTGGCCCCCGGGGAGCTGTTTTTT. The chain combines TRBV5-1 with TRBJ2-2; no clear D gene. Trimming cost V 0 bases and J 6 bases, with 3 bases left between them. Per germline, CDR1 SGHRS and CDR2 YFSETQ. CDR3 length equals 12 residues.

Only a few counts were recorded for this clonotype. This sequence joins TRBV28 and TRBJ1-1; D unclear. V gave up 7 bases and J gave up 1 base, with 16 bases separating them. The CDR3 length is 15 residues. Germline V CDR1 and CDR2: MDHEN, SYDVKM. This CDR3 reads CASTPHSERNTEAFF. In nucleotides, the CDR3 is TGTGCCAGCACCCCTCACTCAGAACGGAACACTGAAGCTTTCTTT.

This clonotype was found many times. The chain carries TRBV7-9 and TRBJ1-2, with 8 bases that match TRBD1. The CDR3 totals 13 residues. Germline trimming cut 5 bases from V and 8 bases from J; bases unmatched to any gene: 7. Germline values: CDR1 SEHNR, CDR2 FQNEAQ (reference sequence). The CDR3 region has the DNA TGTGCCAGCAGCCCCGGACAGGGTTTGGGCTACACCTTC. Translating gives CASSPGQGLGYTF.

The V call is TRBV11-3, the J call TRBJ2-5; possible D gene TRBD1, 6 bases. Germline CDR1 reads SGHNT; CDR2 reads YENEEA. The length of the CDR3 is 13 residues. Trimming pared 5 bases from V and 3 bases from J, leaving 10 bases between. CDR3 in DNA: TGTGCCAGCAGCCCTCACAGGGAAGAGACCCAGTACTTC. Protein sequence: CASSPHREETQYF. The complete variable domain, with remaining parts taken from reference TRBV11-3 and TRBJ2-5, reads EAGVVQSPRYKIIEKKQPVAFWCNPISGHNTLYWYLQNLGQGPELLIRYENEEAVDDSQLPKDRFSAERLKGVDSTLKIQPAELGDSAVYLCASSPHREETQYFGPGTRLLVL.

This clonotype has just a few counts. The chain recombines TRBV18 with TRBJ1-1; a possible D gene is TRBD1 (6 bases). This CDR3 has 18 residues. Germline V gene sequence: CDR1 KGHSH, CDR2 LQKENI. Trimming stripped 1 base from V and 1 base from J, with 19 bases between. CDR3 region: CASSPQELRGGGNTEAFF. CDR3 DNA: TGTGCCAGCTCACCACAGGAACTCAGGGGCGGGGGGAACACTGAAGCTTTCTTT.

The table lists this clonotype with many counts. V gene TRBV5-1 combines with J gene TRBJ2-7; D is possibly TRBD2 (6 bases). Germline CDR1 and CDR2: SGHRS and YFSETQ. V lost 4 bases, J lost 0 bases, and 14 bases lay in between. This CDR3 contains 15 residues. The DNA of the CDR3 is TGCGCCAGCAGCCTGCGGGACGCCGACTCCTACGAGCAGTACTTC. Its translation: CASSLRDADSYEQYF.

V usage is TRBV19 and J usage is TRBJ2-4; D is perhaps TRBD2 (5 bases). There are 13 residues in the CDR3. V lost 6 bases, J lost 9 bases, and 15 bases lay in between. In germline, CDR1 is LNHDA, CDR2 SQIVND (reference sequence). The CDR3 protein is CASRAVGSGIQYF. CDR3 nucleotides: TGTGCCAGTAGGGCAGTAGGGAGCGGCATTCAGTACTTC.

This clonotype was counted at least ten times. The chain combines TRBV11-2 with TRBJ1-6, with 7 bases identical to TRBD1. Germline CDR1 and CDR2: SGHAT and FQNNGV. Germline trimming cut 4 bases from V and 10 bases from J; bases unmatched to any gene: 10. The CDR3 loop spans 15 amino acids. CDR3 loop: CASSSLEGANSPLHF. For the CDR3, the DNA is TGTGCCAGCAGCTCCCTAGAGGGGGCAAACTCACCCCTCCACTTT.

This clonotype has ten or more counts. V usage is TRBV11-2 and J usage is TRBJ1-1; D remains ambiguous. CDR3 length equals 15 residues. Germline CDR1 and CDR2: SGHAT and FQNNGV. Trimming took off 3 bases at V and 4 bases at J, with 15 bases between the two ends. CDR3 in amino acids: CASSFSYGMATEAFF. For the CDR3, the DNA is TGTGCCAGCAGCTTTAGTTACGGAATGGCCACTGAAGCTTTCTTT.

Ten or more counts support this clonotype. The J gene is TRBJ1-1, the V gene TRBV6-4; D is possibly TRBD1 (5 bases). The germline V gene has CDR1 MRHNA and CDR2 SNTAGT. The CDR3 contains 14 residues. Trimming shortened V by 0 bases and J by 7 bases, and 12 bases separated the two germline ends. The CDR3 sequence is CASSDSGGRNEAFF. The DNA for the CDR3 is TGTGCCAGCAGTGACTCTGGGGGACGGAATGAAGCTTTCTTT.

This clonotype has only a few counts. This chain links TRBV19 with TRBJ1-3; D possibly corresponds to TRBD1 (5 bases). From germline, CDR1 is LNHDA and CDR2 SQIVND (reference sequence). The CDR3 has 13 residues. Trimming stripped 7 bases from V and 4 bases from J, with 11 bases between. The CDR3 region has the DNA TGTGCCAGTAAGGGGTCTGAAGGAAACACCATATATTTT. Translation: CASKGSEGNTIYF.

This clonotype has ten or more counts. V is TRBV6-6 and J is TRBJ1-1, with D maybe TRBD1 (6 bases). V lost 2 bases and J 0 bases, leaving 13 bases between the germline ends. Per germline, CDR1 MNHNY and CDR2 SVGAGI (reference sequence). The CDR3 extends over 16 amino acids. The chain's CDR3 is CASSYKGGLMNTEAFF. The CDR3 nucleotides are TGTGCCAGCAGTTACAAGGGGGGCCTCATGAACACTGAAGCTTTCTTT.

The chain couples TRBV29-1 to TRBJ2-5; D is possibly TRBD2 (6 bases). Trimming cost V 8 bases and J 0 bases, with 19 bases left between them. This CDR3 is built from 15 residues. Germline loops: CDR1 SQVTM, CDR2 ANQGSEA. CDR3: CSWGGGGLHQETQYF. The CDR3 DNA reads as TGCAGCTGGGGAGGAGGTGGTCTCCACCAAGAGACCCAGTACTTC.

This clonotype was counted many times. This rearrangement joins TRBV29-1 to TRBJ2-2; TRBD1 aligns across 8 bases. Germline V gene lookup returns CDR1 SQVTM and CDR2 ANQGSEA. Trimming took 6 bases from V and 7 from J; bases not matched to a gene: 7. CDR3 length: 13 amino acids. This chain's CDR3 is CSVLTGAVGELFF. Here the CDR3 DNA reads TGCAGCGTCCTGACAGGGGCGGTCGGGGAGCTGTTTTTT.

This clonotype came up many times. This rearrangement joins TRBV19 to TRBJ1-1, with D perhaps matching TRBD1 (5 bases). The V gene's germline CDR1 is LNHDA and CDR2 SQIVND (reference sequence). The CDR3 contains 15 residues. Deletions cut 7 bases from V and 5 bases from J, with 20 bases between. The CDR3, as DNA: TGTGCCAGTACCCTAGTCGGGGCTAAGTTAACTGAAGCTTTCTTT. The encoded protein is CASTLVGAKLTEAFF.

This sequence joins TRBV7-8 and TRBJ1-4, with D possibly being TRBD1 (5 bases). From germline, CDR1 is SGHVS and CDR2 FQNEAQ. V dropped 0 bases and J dropped 6 bases, with 14 bases sitting between them. The CDR3 loop spans 16 amino acids. The CDR3 reads CASSLARGANYEKLFF. As DNA, the CDR3 is TGTGCCAGCAGCTTAGCTCGGGGCGCTAATTATGAAAAACTGTTTTTT.

This clonotype was seen only once. The chain links TRBV7-9 to TRBJ2-2; TRBD1 matches 8 bases. V shed 2 bases and J 3 bases; nucleotides not matched to a gene: 2. The CDR3 has 15 residues. The germline CDR1 and CDR2 sequences are SEHNR and FQNEAQ (reference sequence). The CDR3 bases are TGTGCCAGCAGCTTACTACAGGGGGACACCGGGGAGCTGTTTTTT. Translation gives CASSLLQGDTGELFF.

The sample holds a few counts of this clonotype. The gene calls are TRBV2 and TRBJ2-2; 7 bases match TRBD1. The germline V gene encodes CDR1 SNHLY and CDR2 FYNNEI. The V and J ends lost 7 bases and 2 bases, in that order; junction bases with no gene match: 7. The CDR3 is 15 residues long. For the CDR3, the DNA is TGTGCCAGCAACCTTGGGACAGCCAACACCGGGGAGCTGTTTTTT. It codes for CASNLGTANTGELFF.

The chain employs TRBV12-3 or TRBV12-4 and TRBJ2-1; 7 bases map to TRBD1. V dropped 6 bases and J dropped 4; count of bases not matched to a gene: 3. The CDR3 contains 13 residues. CDR3 bases: TGTGCCAGCAGCGGACAGGAGTACAATGAGCAGTTCTTC. Translating gives CASSGQEYNEQFF.